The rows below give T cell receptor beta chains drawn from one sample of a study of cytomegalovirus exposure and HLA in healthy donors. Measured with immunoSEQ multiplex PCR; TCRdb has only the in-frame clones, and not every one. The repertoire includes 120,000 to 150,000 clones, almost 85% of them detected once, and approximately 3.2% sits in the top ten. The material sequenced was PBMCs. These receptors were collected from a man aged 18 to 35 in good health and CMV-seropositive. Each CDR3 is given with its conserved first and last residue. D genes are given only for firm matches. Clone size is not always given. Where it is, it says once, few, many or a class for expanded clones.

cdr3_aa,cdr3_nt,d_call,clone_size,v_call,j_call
CASSQEPGQGASVPYEQYF,TGTGCCAGCAGCCAAGAACCGGGACAGGGGGCGAGTGTCCCCTACGAGCAGTACTTC,TRBD1,.,TRBV4-2,TRBJ2-7
CASTSLVRDTQYF,TGTGCCAGCACCTCCCTAGTCAGAGATACGCAGTATTTT,.,.,TRBV6-6,TRBJ2-3
CASSIVEQYF,TGTGCCAGCAGTATCGTAGAGCAGTACTTC,.,.,TRBV2,TRBJ2-7
CASSYSRGAGAVEQYF,TGTGCCAGCAGTTACTCGAGGGGCGCAGGGGCGGTCGAGCAGTACTTC,.,once,TRBV6-6,TRBJ2-7
CASSNRGNTEAFF,TGTGCCAGCAGCAACAGGGGGAACACTGAAGCTTTCTTT,TRBD1,few,TRBV25-1,TRBJ1-1
CASSVGAGEGTDTQYF,TGTGCCAGCAGCGTCGGAGCGGGAGAGGGCACAGATACGCAGTATTTT,TRBD2,.,TRBV9,TRBJ2-3
CASKGTGGKREAFF,TGTGCCAGCAAAGGGACAGGGGGCAAAAGAGAAGCTTTCTTT,TRBD1,.,TRBV25-1,TRBJ1-1
CASSERGPNGNEQFF,TGTGCCAGCAGCGAAAGGGGGCCTAACGGAAATGAGCAGTTCTTC,TRBD1,.,TRBV6-6,TRBJ2-1
CASSSSGVAGNTIYF,TGCGCCAGCAGTAGTTCGGGGGTGGCTGGAAACACCATATATTTT,.,once,TRBV5-1,TRBJ1-3
CASKYQAEQFF,TGCGCCAGCAAATATCAGGCTGAGCAGTTCTTC,.,.,TRBV5-1,TRBJ2-1
CASSQDGRASTDTQYF,TGTGCCAGCAGCCAGGACGGGAGGGCGAGCACAGATACGCAGTATTTT,TRBD2,.,TRBV7-3,TRBJ2-3
CASSHEGNTDTQYF,TGTGCCAGCAGCCACGAGGGTAACACAGATACGCAGTATTTT,.,.,TRBV11-2,TRBJ2-3
CASSPSSDSYSYEQYF,TGTGCCAGCAGCCCCAGCTCCGACAGCTACTCCTACGAGCAGTACTTC,.,once,TRBV14,TRBJ2-7
CASSPILSRQGVNQPQHF,TGCGCCAGCAGCCCCATCTTGTCCCGACAGGGAGTGAATCAGCCCCAGCATTTT,TRBD1,few,TRBV4-1,TRBJ1-5
CASSLAGVGFTEAFF,TGTGCCAGCAGCTTAGCAGGGGTGGGTTTCACTGAAGCTTTCTTT,.,once,TRBV11-2,TRBJ1-1
CAISESLGRGETQYF,TGTGCCATCAGTGAGTCGCTCGGGAGGGGTGAGACCCAGTACTTC,TRBD2,few,TRBV10-3,TRBJ2-5